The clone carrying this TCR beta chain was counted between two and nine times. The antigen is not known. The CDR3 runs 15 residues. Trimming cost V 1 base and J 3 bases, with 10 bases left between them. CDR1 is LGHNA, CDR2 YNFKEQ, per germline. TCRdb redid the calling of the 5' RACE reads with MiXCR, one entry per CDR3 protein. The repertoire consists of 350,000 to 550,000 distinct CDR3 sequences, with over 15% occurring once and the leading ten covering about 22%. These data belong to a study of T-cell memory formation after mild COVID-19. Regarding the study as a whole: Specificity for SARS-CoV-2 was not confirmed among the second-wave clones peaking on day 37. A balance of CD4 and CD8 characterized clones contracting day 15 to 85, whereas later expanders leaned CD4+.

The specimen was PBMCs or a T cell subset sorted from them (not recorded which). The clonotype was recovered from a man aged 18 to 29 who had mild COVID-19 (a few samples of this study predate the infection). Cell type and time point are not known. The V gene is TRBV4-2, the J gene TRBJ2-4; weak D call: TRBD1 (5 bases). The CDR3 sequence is CASSQGAGYKNIQYF. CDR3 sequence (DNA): TGTGCCAGCAGCCAAGGTGCAGGGTACAAAAACATTCAGTACTTC.